The rows below give T cell receptor beta chains drawn from one sample of a study of T cells after yellow fever vaccination. TCRdb fed the 5' RACE reads into MiXCR, producing one record per CDR3 protein. The table includes a few hundred thousand distinct CDR3 sequences, 10% to 15% detected once. The material was CD4+ T cells sorted from PBMCs, obtained 45 days after the yellow fever booster vaccination. These receptors came from a man aged 30 to 39 who received the YFV17D yellow fever vaccine. Each CDR3 is given with its conserved first and last residue. The order of the fields is clone size, D gene, V gene, J gene, CDR3 protein, CDR3 DNA. A D gene is named only where the DNA matches it firmly. Part of the rows lack a size; the others show once, few, many or a class for expanded clones.

size: few; D: NA; V: TRBV21-1; J: TRBJ2-2; CDR3: CASSKVGQGNTGELFF; DNA: NA
size: few; D: NA; V: TRBV5-6; J: TRBJ2-1; CDR3: CASSIGRANEQFF; DNA: TGTGCCAGCAGCATAGGACGAGCCAATGAGCAGTTCTTC
size: many; D: NA; V: TRBV7-2; J: TRBJ2-1; CDR3: CASSGQIAEYNEQFF; DNA: TGTGCCAGCAGCGGACAGATAGCGGAGTACAATGAGCAGTTCTTC
size: few; D: NA; V: TRBV5-6; J: TRBJ2-2; CDR3: CASSPTWPGSGELFF; DNA: TGTGCCAGCAGCCCAACGTGGCCCGGGTCCGGGGAGCTGTTTTTT
size: NA; D: NA; V: TRBV6-1; J: TRBJ2-1; CDR3: CASTLRGARNEQFF; DNA: TGTGCCAGCACTCTACGCGGGGCCAGGAATGAGCAGTTCTTC
size: few; D: TRBD2; V: TRBV28; J: TRBJ2-1; CDR3: CASSLVAGGFSEQFF; DNA: TGTGCCAGCAGTCTGGTGGCGGGAGGCTTTAGCGAGCAGTTCTTC
size: NA; D: NA; V: TRBV7-8; J: TRBJ2-7; CDR3: CASSGGDSATYEQYF; DNA: TGTGCCAGCAGCGGGGGTGATAGCGCGACCTACGAGCAGTACTTC
size: many; D: NA; V: TRBV6-5; J: TRBJ2-1; CDR3: CASSGIYNEQFF; DNA: TGTGCCAGCAGTGGGATATACAATGAGCAGTTCTTC
size: NA; D: NA; V: TRBV7-2; J: TRBJ2-1; CDR3: CASSLGTYPRNEQFF; DNA: TGTGCCAGCAGCTTAGGGACATACCCTAGGAATGAGCAGTTCTTC
size: few; D: NA; V: TRBV12-3/TRBV12-4; J: TRBJ1-2; CDR3: CASSSSGPQGYTF; DNA: TGTGCCAGCAGTTCTTCCGGGCCCCAGGGCTACACCTTC
size: many; D: NA; V: TRBV12-3/TRBV12-4; J: TRBJ2-7; CDR3: CASSTYTVPEQYF; DNA: TGTGCCAGCAGCACGTATACGGTGCCCGAGCAGTACTTC
size: NA; D: TRBD2; V: TRBV6-5; J: TRBJ2-1; CDR3: CASSSGTSSGNEQFF; DNA: TGTGCCAGCAGTTCCGGGACTAGTTCCGGCAATGAGCAGTTCTTC
size: NA; D: NA; V: TRBV28; J: TRBJ2-7; CDR3: CASSLAGRSYEQYF; DNA: TGTGCCAGCAGTTTGGCGGGACGCTCCTACGAGCAGTACTTC
size: NA; D: NA; V: TRBV7-2; J: TRBJ2-5; CDR3: CASSRESQETQYF; DNA: TGTGCCAGCAGTCGCGAGTCACAAGAGACCCAGTACTTC
size: NA; D: TRBD2; V: TRBV5-1; J: TRBJ2-7; CDR3: CASSPLYGRAHEQYF; DNA: TGCGCCAGCAGCCCGCTTTACGGGAGGGCACACGAGCAGTACTTC
size: NA; D: NA; V: TRBV27; J: TRBJ2-5; CDR3: CASSFTGHGETQYF; DNA: TGTGCCAGCAGTTTCACAGGACATGGGGAGACCCAGTACTTC
size: many; D: TRBD1; V: TRBV20-1; J: TRBJ1-5; CDR3: CSASKGTGSNQPQHF; DNA: TGCAGTGCTAGTAAGGGGACAGGGAGCAATCAGCCCCAGCATTTT
size: many; D: TRBD2; V: TRBV29-1; J: TRBJ2-3; CDR3: CSVAPSGLDTQYF; DNA: TGCAGCGTTGCCCCTAGCGGTTTAGATACGCAGTATTTT
size: NA; D: NA; V: TRBV20-1; J: TRBJ1-5; CDR3: CSARIGGPLDALHF; DNA: TGCAGTGCCAGGATCGGGGGGCCCTTAGATGCCCTGCATTTT
size: few; D: NA; V: TRBV20-1; J: TRBJ2-3; CDR3: CSARDGTIGTQYF; DNA: TGCAGTGCTAGAGATGGTACTATAGGTACGCAGTATTTT
size: few; D: NA; V: TRBV4-3; J: TRBJ2-1; CDR3: CASSQDMVGNNEQFF; DNA: TGCGCCAGCAGCCAAGATATGGTAGGGAACAATGAGCAGTTCTTC
size: few; D: TRBD1; V: TRBV10-1; J: TRBJ2-4; CDR3: CASSGQGGLAKNIQYF; DNA: TGCGCCAGCAGTGGACAGGGCGGGTTAGCCAAAAACATTCAGTACTTC
size: few; D: TRBD1; V: TRBV20-1; J: TRBJ2-7; CDR3: CSASTGGAYEQYF; DNA: TGCAGTGCTTCGACAGGGGGAGCCTACGAGCAGTACTTC
size: NA; D: TRBD1; V: TRBV28; J: TRBJ1-2; CDR3: CASIFSPTGDPDF; DNA: TGTGCCAGCATTTTCAGCCCCACAGGGGACCCCGACTTC